This TCR beta chain is drawn from a study of CD8+ T cells in alopecia areata. As for the study in general: Graft recipients were roughly 7-10-week-old female C3H/HeJ mice, and donor skin originated from 6-12-month-old C3H/HeJ mice with spontaneous alopecia. Study findings and constraints: Possibly because of HLA-related factors, TCR sharing was less clear across patients than in mice. Across lesional scalp, and particularly alopecia totalis/universalis, clonality surpassed that of normal scalp. Scalp specimens additionally yield sequences from normal skin's resident alphabeta T cells.

Germline CDR1 is NNHDY and CDR2 is SYVADS. The trim removed 4 bases at V and 1 base at J, leaving 6 bases unmatched. CDR3 length equals 15 residues. On this clone itself: The antigen is undetermined. Gene and germline names: mouse. The sequence runs out 4 residues before the end of the CDR3; the remainder is reconstructed from the germline J gene.

Following RNA extraction, reverse transcription yielded cDNA that acted as the sequencing template. TCRdb's copy holds only in-frame clones and misses some; the assay was immunoSEQ multiplex PCR. Altogether some 110,000 clones were found in the sample, and no singletons occur. Source material: lesional skin. This TCR was sampled from a C3H/HeJ mouse with alopecia areata. MHC haplotype of the strain: H2-k. The chain links TRBV13-3 to TRBJ2-7; TRBD1 agrees at 9 bases. CDR3 in amino acids: CASSSRDRESYEQYF. The sequenced part of the CDR3 DNA is TGTGCCAGCAGTTCCCGGGACAGGGAGTCCTAT.